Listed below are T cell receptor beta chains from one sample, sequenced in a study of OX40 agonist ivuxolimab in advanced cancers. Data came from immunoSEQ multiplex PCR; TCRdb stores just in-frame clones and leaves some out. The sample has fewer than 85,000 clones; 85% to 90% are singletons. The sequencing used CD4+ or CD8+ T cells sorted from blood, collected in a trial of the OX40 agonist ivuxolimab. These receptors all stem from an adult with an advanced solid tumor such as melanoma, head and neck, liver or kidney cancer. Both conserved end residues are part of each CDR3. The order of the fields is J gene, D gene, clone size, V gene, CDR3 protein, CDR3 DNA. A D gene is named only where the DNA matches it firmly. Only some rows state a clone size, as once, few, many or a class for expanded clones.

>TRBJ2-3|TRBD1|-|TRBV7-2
CASSLGWDRLYTDTQYF
TGTGCCAGCAGCTTAGGTTGGGACAGGCTTTACACAGATACGCAGTATTTT
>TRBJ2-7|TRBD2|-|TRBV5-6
CASSLGGGADYEQYF
TGTGCCAGCAGCTTAGGCGGGGGGGCCGACTACGAGCAGTACTTC
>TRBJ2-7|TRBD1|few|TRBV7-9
CASSLVGQANYEQYF
TGTGCCAGCAGCTTAGTCGGACAGGCAAACTACGAGCAGTACTTC
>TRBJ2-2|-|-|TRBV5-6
CASSLGDGELFF
TGTGCCAGCAGCTTGGGGGACGGGGAGCTGTTTTTT
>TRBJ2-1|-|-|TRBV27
CASSPQGGEQFF
TGTGCCAGCAGTCCACAGGGCGGTGAGCAGTTCTTC
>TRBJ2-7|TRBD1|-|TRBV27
CASSPITGGVSSEQYF
TGTGCCAGCAGTCCTATAACAGGGGGCGTAAGTTCCGAGCAGTACTTC
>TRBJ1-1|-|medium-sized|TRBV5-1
CASSFQGAEAFF
TGCGCCAGCAGCTTCCAGGGCGCTGAAGCTTTCTTT
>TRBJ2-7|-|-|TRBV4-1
CASSHTFDYEQYF
TGCGCCAGCAGCCATACATTTGACTACGAGCAGTACTTC
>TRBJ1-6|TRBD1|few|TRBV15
CATSGRTGGNSPLHF
TGTGCCACCAGCGGTCGGACAGGGGGCAATTCACCCCTCCACTTT
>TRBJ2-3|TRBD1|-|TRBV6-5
CASSPGTGPTDTQYF
TGTGCCAGCAGCCCCGGGACAGGGCCCACAGATACGCAGTATTTT
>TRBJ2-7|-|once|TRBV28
CASGQEVQYF
TGTGCCAGCGGGCAGGAGGTCCAGTACTTC
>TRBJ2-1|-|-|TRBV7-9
CASSLAGGGPEQFF
TGTGCCAGCAGCTTAGCTGGCGGTGGACCTGAGCAGTTCTTC
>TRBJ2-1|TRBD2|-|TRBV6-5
CASSLAGGVNEQFF
TGTGCCAGCAGTTTAGCGGGGGGGGTTAATGAGCAGTTCTTC
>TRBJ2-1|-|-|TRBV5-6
CASSLPTGSSYNEQFF
TGTGCCAGCAGCCTGCCCACGGGGAGCTCCTACAATGAGCAGTTCTTC
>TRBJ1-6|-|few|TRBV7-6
CASSLRGGVINSPLHF
TGTGCCAGCAGCTTACGGGGAGGGGTAATTAATTCACCCCTCCACTTT
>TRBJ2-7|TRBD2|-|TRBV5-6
CASSLQAGPKYEQYF
TGTGCCAGCAGCTTGCAAGCGGGGCCCAAATACGAGCAGTACTTC
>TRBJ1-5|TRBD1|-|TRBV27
CASSLYRGGNQPQHF
TGTGCCAGCAGTTTGTACAGGGGAGGTAATCAGCCCCAGCATTTT
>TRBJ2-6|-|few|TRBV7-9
CASSLKDLSGANVLTF
TGTGCCAGCAGCTTAAAGGATTTGTCTGGGGCCAACGTCCTGACTTTC
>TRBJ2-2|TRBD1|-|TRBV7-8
CASSWDRGSDTGELFF
TGTGCCAGCAGCTGGGACAGGGGTAGTGACACCGGGGAGCTGTTTTTT
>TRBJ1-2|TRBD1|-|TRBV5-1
CASSPGDSLYGYTF
TGCGCCAGCAGCCCCGGGGACAGCCTCTATGGCTACACCTTC
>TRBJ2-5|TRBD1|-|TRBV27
CASSPSGTGFGRETQYF
TGTGCCAGCAGCCCCTCGGGGACAGGGTTTGGCAGGGAGACCCAGTACTTC
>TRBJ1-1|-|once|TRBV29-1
CSVESLNTEAFF
TGCAGCGTTGAGTCCCTGAACACTGAAGCTTTCTTT
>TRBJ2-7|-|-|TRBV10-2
CASSELDSLYEQYF
TGCGCCAGCAGTGAGTTGGACTCCCTCTACGAGCAGTACTTC
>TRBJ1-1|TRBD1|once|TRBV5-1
CASSLEPGGGTEAFF
TGCGCCAGCAGCTTGGAACCAGGGGGTGGGACTGAAGCTTTCTTT
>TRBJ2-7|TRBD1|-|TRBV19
CASSADRGRTYEQYF
TGTGCCAGTAGTGCGGACAGGGGGCGTACCTACGAGCAGTACTTC
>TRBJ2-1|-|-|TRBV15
CATERVSSYNEQFF
TGTGCCACGGAAAGGGTAAGCTCCTACAATGAGCAGTTCTTC
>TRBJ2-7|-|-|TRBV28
CASSFFGSSYEQYF
TGTGCCAGCAGTTTTTTCGGGAGCTCCTACGAGCAGTACTTC
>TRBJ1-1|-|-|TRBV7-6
CASSLAGILNTEAFF
TGTGCCAGCAGCTTAGCCGGGATTCTGAACACTGAAGCTTTCTTT
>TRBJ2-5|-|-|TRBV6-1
CASSEFLVTQETQYF
TGTGCCAGCAGTGAATTCCTTGTGACCCAAGAGACCCAGTACTTC
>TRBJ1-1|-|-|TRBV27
CASSLSRLRPTEAFF
TGTGCCAGCAGTTTATCTAGGTTAAGGCCGACTGAAGCTTTCTTT
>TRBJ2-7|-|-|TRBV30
CAWSRLTGLDEQYF
TGTGCCTGGAGTCGATTAACAGGGCTCGACGAGCAGTACTTC
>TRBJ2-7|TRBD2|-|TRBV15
CATSPDRRTSVPYEQYF
TGTGCCACCAGTCCCGATCGCCGGACTAGCGTTCCCTACGAGCAGTACTTC
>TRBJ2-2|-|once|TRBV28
CASSFRQGNTGELFF
TGTGCCAGCAGTTTTCGGCAGGGGAACACCGGGGAGCTGTTTTTT
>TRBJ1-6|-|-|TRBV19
CASRRTLLDSPLHF
TGTGCCAGTAGAAGGACTCTACTGGATTCACCCCTCCACTTT
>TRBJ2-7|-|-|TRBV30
CAWSSGNIDEQYF
TGTGCCTGGAGCTCCGGGAATATCGATGAGCAGTACTTC
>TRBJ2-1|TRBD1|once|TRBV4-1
CASSRGQGDEQFF
TGCGCCAGCAGCCGAGGACAGGGGGATGAGCAGTTCTTC
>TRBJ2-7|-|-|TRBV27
CASSPTRTASYEQYF
TGTGCCAGCAGTCCCACTCGGACAGCTAGTTACGAGCAGTACTTC
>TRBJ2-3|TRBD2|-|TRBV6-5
CASSYEVAGAVDTQYF
TGTGCCAGCAGTTACGAAGTAGCGGGAGCTGTAGATACGCAGTATTTT
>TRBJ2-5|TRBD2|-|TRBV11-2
CASSQRTSGGVQETQYF
TGTGCCAGCAGCCAAAGGACTAGCGGGGGGGTCCAAGAGACCCAGTACTTC
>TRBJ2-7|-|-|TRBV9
CASSVSAGEQYF
TGTGCCAGCAGCGTTTCAGCCGGCGAGCAGTACTTC